This TCR beta chain is from a study of blood T cell repertoires in COVID-19. About the study: PBMCs, B-cell-depleted T cells, or T cells were the source of the cDNA or gDNA that made up the material.

CDR1 SGHRS and CDR2 YFSETQ come from the germline V gene. The CDR3 consists of 14 residues. With 5 bases clipped from V and 5 bases from J, the junction kept 6 bases outside the gene matches. Allocation to cohorts depended on clinical history reported by the participants. Donors of Cohort 3 who recovered were those that had two negative PCRs, clearance, or symptom resolution. Sequenced by immunoSEQ multiplex PCR; TCRdb stores in-frame clones only, minus some. Of roughly 290,000 clones in the sample, approximately 83% were seen once. This chain uses TRBV5-1 with TRBJ2-5; 10 bases align to TRBD1. Material: PBMCs or T cells enriched from blood (not recorded which). This TCR was recovered from a man aged 30 to 45 who had recovered from COVID-19. CDR3 sequence: CASSDRGRRETQYF. The CDR3 nucleotides are TGCGCCAGCAGTGACAGGGGGCGCAGGGAGACCCAGTACTTC.